This T cell receptor beta chain was retrieved from a study of shared clonotypes between healthy human individuals. The CDR3 runs to 17 residues. CDR1 and CDR2 from the germline V gene are LNHDA and SQIVND (reference sequence). V was trimmed by 3 bases and J by 3 bases, leaving 18 bases between them. The protocol was immunoSEQ multiplex PCR, while the TCRdb copy is restricted to in-frame clones and leaves out a portion. The sample holds around 2.5 million clones, under 95% seen once. Sequencing was carried out using naive CD4+ T cells from PBMCs. Subset given: CD45RA+ positively selected. The receptor was derived from a young man in good health. Some clones in this sample may be carry-over from other donors' samples. V gene TRBV19 combines with J gene TRBJ2-1, with unresolved D. In DNA, the CDR3 is TGTGCCAGTAGTATTAGTCTTCGGTTGAGCTTCTACAATGAGCAGTTCTTC. Its translation: CASSISLRLSFYNEQFF.